One sample yielded the 27 T cell receptor beta chains listed below, sequenced in a study of blood T cell repertoires in COVID-19. Here immunoSEQ multiplex PCR was the method, and the copy in TCRdb shows in-frame clones only, minus some. The profile shows roughly 90,000 clones, roughly 83% of them singletons. Input material: peripheral blood. These TCRs come from a woman aged 80 or older with active or convalescent COVID-19.

This clone was observed a handful of times. This chain uses TRBV5-1 with TRBJ1-2, with 10 bases lining up with TRBD1. The length of the CDR3 is 15 residues. Germline lookup yields CDR1 SGHRS and CDR2 YFSETQ. J lost 3 bases, V lost 3 bases, and 5 bases had no gene match. Here the CDR3 DNA reads TGCGCCAGCAGCTCCACAGGGACAGGGGACTATGGCTACACCTTC. It translates to CASSSTGTGDYGYTF.

The V and J genes are TRBV5-1 and TRBJ2-1; 8 bases map to TRBD1. Trimming at V came to 4 bases and at J to 1 base, leaving 7 bases not matched to a gene. The CDR3 covers 16 residues. Germline V gene lookup returns CDR1 SGHRS and CDR2 YFSETQ. The CDR3 is CASSPDGQGSYNEQFF. CDR3 DNA: TGCGCCAGCAGCCCGGACGGACAGGGATCCTACAATGAGCAGTTCTTC.

The count of this clone is one. This chain connects TRBV28 to TRBJ2-5; D perhaps matches TRBD2 (5 bases). V shed 6 bases and J shed 7 bases, with 15 bases lying between them. Germline lookup yields CDR1 MDHEN and CDR2 SYDVKM. The CDR3 length is 13 residues. The CDR3 DNA reads TGTGCCAGCAGCCCACCCTCGGCGGGGACCCAGTACTTC. Amino acids: CASSPPSAGTQYF.

The gene calls are TRBV6-6 and TRBJ1-1; D possibly corresponds to TRBD1 (6 bases). CDR3 size: 14 residues. The ends were cut back, 7 bases at V and 0 bases at J, with 12 bases in the middle. The germline V gene has CDR1 MNHNY and CDR2 SVGAGI (reference sequence). The DNA of the CDR3 is TGTGCCAGCACCCTGGACAGTATGAACACTGAAGCTTTCTTT. Amino acid sequence: CASTLDSMNTEAFF.

The sample holds a few counts of this clone. J is TRBJ1-5 and V is TRBV28, with TRBD1 matching 8 bases. The V segment lost 8 bases and the J segment 1 base; nucleotides outside the gene matches: 4. Germline loops: CDR1 MDHEN, CDR2 SYDVKM. This CDR3 region has 14 residues. The CDR3 bases are TGTGCCAGCCAGACAGGGGAAAGCAATCAGCCCCAGCATTTT. Residues: CASQTGESNQPQHF.

This clone was detected only once. The same CDR3 is also encoded by other DNA sequences in this sample. The chain recombines TRBV7-9 with TRBJ2-2; tentatively, D is TRBD2 (6 bases). The V end lost 1 base, the J end lost 0 bases, and 6 bases lay between the germline ends. The CDR3 runs to 15 residues. The germline gives CDR1 SEHNR, CDR2 FQNEAQ (reference sequence). CDR3 sequence reads: CASSLGGANTGELFF. DNA for the CDR3: TGTGCCAGCAGCTTAGGGGGGGCGAACACCGGGGAGCTGTTTTTT.

The chain has TRBV11-2 and TRBJ1-1; the D is unclear. Germline V gene data show CDR1 as SGHAT and CDR2 as FQNNGV. This CDR3 spans 13 amino acids. Trimming took 2 bases from V and 10 from J, leaving 14 bases between them. In nucleotides, the CDR3 is TGTGCCAGCAGCTTACCCAATTCCCGGGGAGCTTTCTTT. Translating gives CASSLPNSRGAFF.

The rearrangement uses TRBV12-2 and TRBJ1-1; the D segment call TRBD1 is taken from the table without a DNA check. TRBV12-2 is an annotated pseudogene. The CDR3 is 15 residues long. CDR3 amino acids: CASRPFEGADTEAFF. CDR3 bases: TGTGCAAGTCGCCCGTTTGAGGGGGCGGACACTGAAGCTTTCTTT.

The rearrangement uses TRBV3-1 (or the pseudogene TRBV3-2) and TRBJ1-4; 9 positions agree with TRBD1. Germline CDR1 LGHDT, CDR2 YNNKEL (reference sequence). V shed 4 bases, J shed 7 bases, and the junction held 4 bases outside the gene matches. The CDR3 runs 14 residues. Here the CDR3 reads CASSLGTGSEKLFF. CDR3 DNA sequence: TGTGCCAGCAGCCTAGGGACAGGGAGTGAAAAACTGTTTTTT.

This chain joins TRBV6-2 or TRBV6-3 and TRBJ2-7, with 9 nucleotides matching TRBD2. CDR3 length equals 15 residues. Germline V CDR1 and CDR2: MNHEY, SVGEGT. Losses at the gene ends were 0 bases for V and 2 bases for J; bases not matched to a gene: 2. Here the CDR3 reads CASSYSKRGAYEQYF. The CDR3 nucleotides read TGTGCCAGCAGTTACTCAAAGCGGGGGGCCTACGAGCAGTACTTC.

The chain joins TRBV28 to TRBJ2-2; TRBD1 matches at 9 bases. The CDR3 runs 16 residues. Per germline, CDR1 MDHEN and CDR2 SYDVKM. V dropped 4 bases and J dropped 5; count of bases not matched to a gene: 8. The CDR3 protein is CASSSDRGGFTGELFF. CDR3 coding DNA: TGTGCCAGCAGTTCGGACAGGGGAGGGTTTACCGGGGAGCTGTTTTTT.

This clone was seen a handful of times. This rearrangement joins TRBV4-3 to TRBJ2-5; TRBD2 might be the D (5 bases). Trimming stripped 1 base from V and 9 bases from J, with 18 bases between. The CDR3 spans 15 residues. In germline, CDR1 is LGHNA, CDR2 YSLEER. This CDR3 reads CASSQGVSAEAAQYF. CDR3 sequence (DNA): TGCGCCAGCAGCCAAGGAGTCTCGGCGGAGGCGGCCCAGTACTTC.

The V gene is TRBV29-1, the J gene TRBJ2-7; no firm D call. Trimming stripped 1 base from V and 3 bases from J, with 7 bases between. This CDR3 comprises 12 residues. In germline, CDR1 is SQVTM, CDR2 ANQGSEA. This chain's CDR3 is CSVEGAGYEQYF. The CDR3 DNA reads TGCAGCGTTGAAGGGGCAGGCTACGAGCAGTACTTC.

J is TRBJ2-5 and V is TRBV27, with D perhaps matching TRBD2 (5 bases). The germline CDR1 and CDR2 sequences are MNHEY and SMNVEV (reference sequence). The CDR3 totals 14 residues. Trimming left V 5 bases short and J 5 bases short, with 15 bases between. Here the CDR3 DNA reads TGTGCCAGCAGTACAACTAGAGACCGGGAGACCCAGTACTTC. This gives the protein CASSTTRDRETQYF.

The chain links TRBV6-1 to TRBJ2-5; 7 bases align to TRBD1. CDR1 MNHNS and CDR2 SASEGT come from the germline V gene. Unmatched junction bases numbered 5, after V lost 1 base and J lost 3 bases. The CDR3 is 15 residues long. The DNA for the CDR3 is TGTGCCAGCAGTGAAGGCACGACAGGGAAAGAGACCCAGTACTTC. Amino acids: CASSEGTTGKETQYF.

The chain uses TRBV9 and TRBJ2-1; the D gene is possibly TRBD1 (5 bases). CDR3 length: 12 residues. CDR1 and CDR2 (germline): SGDLS, YYNGEE. V was trimmed by 2 bases and J by 10 bases, leaving 10 bases between them. The CDR3, as DNA: TGTGCCAGCAGCGTCAGGGTGGGCGAGCAGTTCTTC. It is translated as CASSVRVGEQFF.

The chain has TRBV6-2 or TRBV6-3 and TRBJ2-5; TRBD2 matches 10 bases. Trimming at V came to 3 bases and at J to 4 bases, leaving 8 bases not matched to a gene. CDR3 length equals 16 residues. Germline CDR1 reads MNHEY; CDR2 reads SVGEGT. CDR3: CASSYGTSVSPETQYF. In DNA, the CDR3 is TGTGCCAGCAGTTATGGGACTAGCGTGAGCCCAGAGACCCAGTACTTC.

The V gene is TRBV27, the J gene TRBJ1-2; 8 bases fit TRBD1. The CDR3 runs 16 residues. Germline V gives CDR1 MNHEY, CDR2 SMNVEV (reference sequence). With 6 bases clipped from V and 8 bases from J, the junction kept 17 bases outside the gene matches. As DNA, the CDR3 is TGTGCCAGCAGAGAACCGGGACAGGAAAAGCTACGGGGCTACACCTTC. Residues: CASREPGQEKLRGYTF.

The chain has TRBV6-4 and TRBJ1-2; D is unresolved. The germline CDR1 and CDR2 sequences are MRHNA and SNTAGT. Trimming took off 10 bases at V and 0 bases at J, with 12 bases between the two ends. The CDR3 has 13 amino acids. CDR3 sequence: CATSPTPNYGYTF. The DNA for the CDR3 is TGTGCCACCTCCCCAACACCTAACTATGGCTACACCTTC.

The chain carries TRBV7-7 and TRBJ1-1; D not resolved. Germline CDR1 reads SSHAT; CDR2 reads FNYEAQ (reference sequence). CDR3 length: 15 amino acids. Deletions cut 4 bases from V and 3 bases from J, with 15 bases between. CDR3: CASSSLGSLDTEAFF. The CDR3 DNA is TGTGCCAGCAGCTCCCTAGGGAGCCTCGACACTGAAGCTTTCTTT.

In this sample, this clone turned up a few times. The V call is TRBV5-1, the J call TRBJ2-3; 11 bases agree with TRBD2. This CDR3 is built from 16 residues. Trimming at V came to 0 bases and at J to 6 bases, leaving 6 bases not matched to a gene. CDR1 is SGHRS and CDR2 is YFSETQ in the germline V gene. The CDR3 DNA follows: TGCGCCAGCAGCTTGGTAGCGGGAGGGAATAGGGATACGCAGTATTTT. Its translation is CASSLVAGGNRDTQYF.

The V and J genes are TRBV5-6 and TRBJ2-1; D gene ambiguous. CDR1 and CDR2 (germline): SGHDT, YYEEEE. Trimming removed 7 bases at V and 4 bases at J, with 12 bases between. The CDR3 contains 13 residues. The CDR3 nucleotides read TGTGCCAGCTGCGCGCGACTTTACAATGAGCAGTTCTTC. It codes for CASCARLYNEQFF.

The chain couples TRBV7-3 to TRBJ2-1; 9 bases align to TRBD2. The CDR3 loop spans 16 amino acids. Per the germline V gene, CDR1 is SGHTA and CDR2 is FQGTGA. V was pared by 4 bases and J by 6 bases, with 10 bases of the junction left unmatched. In nucleotides, the CDR3 is TGTGCCAGCAGCTCACCAGCGGGAGGTGGTGTCAATGAGCAGTTCTTC. Translation gives CASSSPAGGGVNEQFF.

V is TRBV23-1 and J is TRBJ2-2; maybe TRBD2 (5 bases). TRBV23-1 is known as an ORF, though its function is uncertain. Trimming cost V 6 bases and J 3 bases, with 23 bases left between them. The CDR3 is made up of 18 amino acids. The CDR3 region has the DNA TGCGCCAGCAGACCAAACCGCCGGGAAAGCGGTGACACCGGGGAGCTGTTTTTT. It yields the protein CASRPNRRESGDTGELFF.

The chain employs TRBV2 and TRBJ2-7; D is perhaps TRBD1 (6 bases). The germline V gene encodes CDR1 SNHLY and CDR2 FYNNEI. CDR3 size: 13 residues. The germline V and J ends were trimmed by 6 bases and 3 bases, with 12 bases remaining between them. CDR3 sequence (DNA): TGTGCCAGCAGCCAAGGGACACTCTACGAGCAGTACTTC. This gives the protein CASSQGTLYEQYF.

This chain links TRBV5-5 with TRBJ1-1; the D is unclear. Trimming shortened V by 2 bases and J by 4 bases, and 21 bases separated the two germline ends. The germline CDR1 and CDR2 sequences are SGHKS and YYEKEE (reference sequence). The CDR3 contains 17 residues. In DNA, the CDR3 is TGTGCCAGCAGCTTTTACCCCCCTAGGGAAGGACTCACTGAAGCTTTCTTT. It encodes CASSFYPPREGLTEAFF.

The J gene is TRBJ2-7, the V gene TRBV28, with 8 bases identical to TRBD2. Germline CDR1 and CDR2: MDHEN and SYDVKM. The CDR3 is made up of 14 amino acids. J lost 6 bases, V lost 6 bases, and 10 bases had no gene match. CDR3 region: CASSPGGARGEQYF. CDR3 nucleotides: TGTGCCAGCAGCCCGGGGGGGGCCCGTGGCGAGCAGTACTTC.